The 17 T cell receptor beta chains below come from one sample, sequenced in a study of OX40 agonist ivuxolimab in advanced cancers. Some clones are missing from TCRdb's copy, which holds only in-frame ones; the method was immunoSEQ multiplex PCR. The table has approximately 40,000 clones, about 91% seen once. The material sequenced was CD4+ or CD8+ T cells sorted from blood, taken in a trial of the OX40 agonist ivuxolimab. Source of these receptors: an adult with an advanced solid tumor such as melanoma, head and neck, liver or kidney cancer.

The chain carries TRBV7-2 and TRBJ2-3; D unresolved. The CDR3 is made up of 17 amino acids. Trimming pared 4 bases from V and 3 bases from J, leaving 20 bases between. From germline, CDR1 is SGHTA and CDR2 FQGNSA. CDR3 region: CASSSVIILGETDTQYF. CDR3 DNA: TGTGCCAGCAGCTCCGTGATCATATTAGGCGAGACAGATACGCAGTATTTT. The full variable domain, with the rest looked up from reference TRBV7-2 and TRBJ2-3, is GAGVSQSPSNKVTEKGKDVELRCDPISGHTALYWYRQSLGQGLEFLIYFQGNSAPDKSGLPSDRFSAERTGGSVSTLTIQRTQQEDSAVYLCASSSVIILGETDTQYFGPGTRLTVL.

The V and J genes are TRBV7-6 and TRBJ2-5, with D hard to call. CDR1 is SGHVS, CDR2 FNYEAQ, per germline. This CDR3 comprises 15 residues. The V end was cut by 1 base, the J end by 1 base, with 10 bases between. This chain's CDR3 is CASSLEGFPQETQYF. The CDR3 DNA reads TGTGCCAGCAGCTTAGAAGGGTTTCCCCAAGAGACCCAGTACTTC.

The CDR3: CSVELAGVTYEQYF. In DNA form, the CDR3 reads TGCAGCGTTGAGCTAGCGGGAGTTACCTACGAGCAGTACTTC. The gene calls are TRBV29-1 and TRBJ2-7; TRBD2 matches at 10 bases. CDR3 length: 14 amino acids. Germline CDR1 reads SQVTM; CDR2 reads ANQGSEA. V dropped 3 bases and J dropped 2; count of bases not matched to a gene: 4.

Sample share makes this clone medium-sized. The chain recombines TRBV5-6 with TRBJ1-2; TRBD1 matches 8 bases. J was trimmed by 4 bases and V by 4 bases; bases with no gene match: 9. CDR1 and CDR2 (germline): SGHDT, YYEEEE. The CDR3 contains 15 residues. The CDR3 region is CASSVDRGRGYGYTF. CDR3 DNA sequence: TGTGCCAGCAGCGTCGACAGGGGACGTGGCTATGGCTACACCTTC.

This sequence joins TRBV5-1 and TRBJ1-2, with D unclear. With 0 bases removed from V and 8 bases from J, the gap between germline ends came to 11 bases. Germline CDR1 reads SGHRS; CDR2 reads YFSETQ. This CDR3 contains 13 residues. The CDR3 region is CASSLAGFEGYTF. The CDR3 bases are TGCGCCAGCAGCTTGGCGGGGTTCGAGGGCTACACCTTC.

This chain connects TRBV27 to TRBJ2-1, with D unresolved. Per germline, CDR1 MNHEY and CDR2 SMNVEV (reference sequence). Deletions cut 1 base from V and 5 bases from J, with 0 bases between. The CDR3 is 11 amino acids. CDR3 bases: TGTGCCAGCAGTTTATACAATGAGCAGTTCTTC. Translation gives CASSLYNEQFF.

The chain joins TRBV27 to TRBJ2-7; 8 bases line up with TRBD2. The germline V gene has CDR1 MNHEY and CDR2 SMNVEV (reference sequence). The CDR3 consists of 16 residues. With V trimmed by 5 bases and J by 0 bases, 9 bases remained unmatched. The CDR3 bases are TGTGCCAGCAGTCCGGTAGCGGGAAGGAGCTCCTACGAGCAGTACTTC. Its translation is CASSPVAGRSSYEQYF.

CDR3 loop: CAGGPVNFEAFF. The CDR3, as DNA: TGTGCCGGAGGGCCGGTCAACTTTGAAGCTTTCTTT. The chain has TRBV6-1 and TRBJ1-1; D gene ambiguous. CDR3 length equals 12 residues. The V and J ends lost 11 bases and 7 bases respectively, with 17 bases between them. Germline CDR1 MNHNS, CDR2 SASEGT.

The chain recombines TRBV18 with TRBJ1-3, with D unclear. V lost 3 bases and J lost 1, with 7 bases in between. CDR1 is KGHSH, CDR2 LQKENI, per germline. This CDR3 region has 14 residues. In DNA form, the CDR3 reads TGTGCCAGCTCACCCAGTGAATCTGGAAACACCATATATTTT. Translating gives CASSPSESGNTIYF.

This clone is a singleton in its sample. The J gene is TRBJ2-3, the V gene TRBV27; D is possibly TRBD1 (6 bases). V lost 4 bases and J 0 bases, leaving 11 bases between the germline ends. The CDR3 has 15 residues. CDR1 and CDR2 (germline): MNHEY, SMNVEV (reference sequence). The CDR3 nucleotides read TGTGCCAGCAGTTCGACAGGAGTCAGCACAGATACGCAGTATTTT. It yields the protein CASSSTGVSTDTQYF.

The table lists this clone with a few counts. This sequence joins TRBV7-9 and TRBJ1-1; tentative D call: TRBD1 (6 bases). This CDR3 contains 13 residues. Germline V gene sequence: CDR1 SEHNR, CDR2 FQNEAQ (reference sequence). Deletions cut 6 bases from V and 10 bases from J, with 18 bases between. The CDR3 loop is CASSRDTERGAFF. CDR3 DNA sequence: TGTGCCAGCAGTCGGGACACGGAACGCGGAGCTTTCTTT.

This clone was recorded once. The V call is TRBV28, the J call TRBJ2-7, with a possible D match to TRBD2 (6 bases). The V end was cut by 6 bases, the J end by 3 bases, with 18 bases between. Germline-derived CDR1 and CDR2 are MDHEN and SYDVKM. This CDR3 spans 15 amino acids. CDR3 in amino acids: CASREEGAPRYEQYF. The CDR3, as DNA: TGTGCCAGCAGGGAGGAGGGAGCCCCACGCTACGAGCAGTACTTC.

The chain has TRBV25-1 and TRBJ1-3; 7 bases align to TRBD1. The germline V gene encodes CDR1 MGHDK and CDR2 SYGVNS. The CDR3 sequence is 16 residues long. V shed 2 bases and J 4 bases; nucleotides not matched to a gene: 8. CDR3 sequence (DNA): TGTGCCAGCAGTGAAACCCGGGACAGAGCCGGAAACACCATATATTTT. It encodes CASSETRDRAGNTIYF.

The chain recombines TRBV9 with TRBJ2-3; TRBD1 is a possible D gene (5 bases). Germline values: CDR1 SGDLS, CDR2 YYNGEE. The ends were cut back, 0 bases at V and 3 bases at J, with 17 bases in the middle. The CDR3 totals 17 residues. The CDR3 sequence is CASSVEGVGKGTDTQYF. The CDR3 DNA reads TGTGCCAGCAGCGTAGAAGGGGTAGGGAAAGGGACAGATACGCAGTATTTT.

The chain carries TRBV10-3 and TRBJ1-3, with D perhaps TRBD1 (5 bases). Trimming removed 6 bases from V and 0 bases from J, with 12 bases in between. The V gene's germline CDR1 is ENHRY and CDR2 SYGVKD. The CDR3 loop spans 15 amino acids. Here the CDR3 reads CAIRTGTLSGNTIYF. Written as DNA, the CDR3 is TGTGCCATCAGGACCGGGACCCTCTCTGGAAACACCATATATTTT.

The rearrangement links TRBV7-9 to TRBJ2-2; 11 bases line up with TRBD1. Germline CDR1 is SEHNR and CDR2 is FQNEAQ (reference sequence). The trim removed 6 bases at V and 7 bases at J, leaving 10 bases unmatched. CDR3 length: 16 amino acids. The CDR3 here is CASRVTDRGLIGELFF. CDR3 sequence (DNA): TGTGCCAGCAGGGTGACGGACAGGGGGCTGATCGGGGAGCTGTTTTTT.

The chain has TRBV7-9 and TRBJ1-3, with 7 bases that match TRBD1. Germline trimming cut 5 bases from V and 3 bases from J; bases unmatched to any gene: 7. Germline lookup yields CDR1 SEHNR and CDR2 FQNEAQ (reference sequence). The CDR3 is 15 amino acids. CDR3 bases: TGTGCCAGCAGCACAAACAGGGGTGGTGGAAACACCATATATTTT. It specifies CASSTNRGGGNTIYF.